These T cell receptor beta chains were read from a single sample in a study of T cell responses to AZD1222 COVID-19 vaccine. The protocol was immunoSEQ multiplex PCR, while the TCRdb copy is restricted to in-frame clones and leaves out a portion. The table has 15,000 to 20,000 clones, approximately 89% seen once. Sequenced material: peripheral blood, taken 28 days after the second AZD1222 dose. These receptors were collected from an adult who received the AZD1222 COVID-19 vaccine. Both conserved end residues are part of each CDR3. Each record gives: J gene, V gene, CDR3 protein.

TRBJ1-1 | TRBV28 | CASRIPGGTEAFF
TRBJ2-1 | TRBV5-5 | CASSLLAAYNEQFF
TRBJ1-2 | TRBV2 | CASGETGGYGYTF
TRBJ1-4 | TRBV15 | CATSGGPGVNEKLFF
TRBJ1-4 | TRBV28 | CASSLPHWVTNEKLFF
TRBJ1-3 | TRBV6-5 | CASSSHSRGDGNTIYF
TRBJ2-5 | TRBV19 | CASSPSGVQETQYF
TRBJ1-5 | TRBV6-2/TRBV6-3 | CASSPTTGGSNQPQHF
TRBJ1-5 | TRBV15 | CATSRAGTWPTGNQPQHF
TRBJ1-2 | TRBV5-1 | CASSAGGNRVNYGYTF
TRBJ1-2 | TRBV6-6 | CASSTSQGAYGYTF
TRBJ2-1 | TRBV5-1 | CASSSGTSGRGVNEQFF
TRBJ2-3 | TRBV29-1 | CSVESGTGGDTQYF
TRBJ2-1 | TRBV7-2 | CASSSLGQGPYNEQFF
TRBJ1-1 | TRBV7-2 | CASSSQTGVTEAFF
TRBJ2-7 | TRBV6-5 | CASITGLAGFYEQYF
TRBJ1-1 | TRBV7-9 | CASNRDTRVTEAFF
TRBJ2-1 | TRBV11-2 | CASSKTGNWGNEQFF
TRBJ1-1 | TRBV6-6 | CASGQGATTEAFF
TRBJ2-3 | TRBV7-2 | CASSLGTPRTDTQYF
TRBJ1-5 | TRBV7-2 | CASSLGDRVYQPQHF
TRBJ2-5 | TRBV4-1 | CASSQDWLQETQYF
TRBJ2-1 | TRBV19 | CASSIVGIGLAGGHNNEQFF
TRBJ2-2 | TRBV28 | CASRHPIGGEDTGELFF
TRBJ1-6 | TRBV29-1 | CSSWGFSPLHF
TRBJ2-2 | TRBV11-3 | CASSLGGFSGELFF
TRBJ2-1 | TRBV29-1 | CSVLFASGRSGRSYNEQFF